The 13 T cell receptor beta chains below come from one sample, sequenced in a study of T cells in Graves' hyperthyroidism and ophthalmopathy (dated by TCRdb to the late 2010s). Library method: multiplex PCR. The sequencer was an Illumina HiSeq 2000. The TCR beta CDR3 regions were amplified from RNA transcripts. The TCR CDR3 was subjected to a first round of RT-PCR using the HTBI primer set and the Qiagen OneStep RT-PCR kit. TCRdb itself trimmed the public reads at Q25 with fastp, ran MiXCR and retained productive beta chains. Each entry merges the rows of one CDR3 protein and shows their most common DNA and genes. Here the sample has some 440,000 distinct CDR3 sequences; 15% to 18% occur a single time. 7.5% to 9% of the sample is held by the ten biggest clonotypes. Sequences were obtained from blood. The receptors originated from a woman aged 18 to 35 with Graves' hyperthyroidism.

This clonotype was detected many times. CDR3 amino acids: CASSPMKESGYTF. CDR3 nucleotide sequence: TGTGCCAGCTCACCAATGAAGGAGTCCGGCTACACCTTC. The V gene is TRBV18, the J gene TRBJ1-2; D unresolved. The CDR3 extends over 13 amino acids. Germline V CDR1 and CDR2: KGHSH, LQKENI. Trimming stripped 2 bases from V and 8 bases from J, with 12 bases between.

In this sample, this clonotype turned up many times. CDR3 sequence: CASSLSGTGVSNYGYTF. The CDR3 nucleotides are TGTGCCAGCAGTCTGTCCGGGACAGGGGTATCTAACTATGGCTACACCTTC. The chain couples TRBV28 to TRBJ1-2; 10 nucleotides line up with TRBD1. CDR1 and CDR2 from the germline V gene are MDHEN and SYDVKM. The CDR3 is 17 residues long. The junction had 9 bases not matched to a gene; V was cut back by 5 bases and J by 0 bases.

The table lists this clonotype with a few counts. This chain's CDR3 is CASSPRDRVGYSNQPQHF. The CDR3 DNA reads as TGTGCCAGCTCACCACGGGACAGGGTGGGGTATAGCAATCAGCCCCAGCATTTT. The genes are TRBV18 and TRBJ1-5, with 9 bases identical to TRBD1. The J segment lost 0 bases and the V segment lost 1 base, leaving 7 bases of the junction unmatched. CDR3 size: 18 residues. From germline, CDR1 is KGHSH and CDR2 LQKENI.

This clonotype has ten or more counts. V usage is TRBV2 and J usage is TRBJ1-2, with D hard to call. V shed 8 bases and J shed 7 bases, with 23 bases lying between them. The CDR3 runs to 15 residues. The germline CDR1 and CDR2 sequences are SNHLY and FYNNEI. The CDR3 nucleotides are TGTGCCAGCGCGGACCCTCGAGTGGGAAGAGGTGGCTACACCTTC. Encoded protein: CASADPRVGRGGYTF. Full variable domain (rest looked up from reference TRBV2 and TRBJ1-2): EPEVTQTPSHQVTQMGQEVILRCVPISNHLYFYWYRQILGQKVEFLVSFYNNEISEKSEIFDDQFSVERPDGSNFTLKIRSTKLEDSAMYFCASADPRVGRGGYTFGSGTRLTVV.

This clonotype was found many times. This CDR3 is CAITGTGGGWEKLFF. For the CDR3, the DNA is TGTGCCATCACCGGGACAGGGGGCGGTTGGGAAAAACTGTTTTTT. This chain connects TRBV27 to TRBJ1-4, with 12 positions matching TRBD1. J gave up 8 bases and V 10 bases, and 11 bases lay outside the gene matches. The CDR3 runs to 15 residues. Per germline, CDR1 MNHEY and CDR2 SMNVEV (reference sequence). Filled out from reference TRBV27 and TRBJ1-4, the complete variable domain reads EAQVTQNPRYLITVTGKKLTVTCSQNMNHEYMSWYRQDPGLGLRQIYYSMNVEVTDKGDVPEGYKVSRKEKRNFPLILESPSPNQTSLYFCAITGTGGGWEKLFFGSGTQLSVL.

This clonotype appeared a few times. The chain is built from TRBV6-1 and TRBJ1-6; no reliable D call. The V end was cut by 6 bases, the J end by 5 bases, with 14 bases between. Per the germline V gene, CDR1 is MNHNS and CDR2 is SASEGT. The CDR3 extends over 15 amino acids. The CDR3 DNA sequence: TGTGCCAGCAGCTCCGGCCTTATCGATAATTCACCCCTCCACTTT. Its protein is CASSSGLIDNSPLHF.

This clonotype was seen at least ten times. The chain is built from TRBV11-2 and TRBJ2-2; D remains ambiguous. CDR3 length equals 14 residues. Trimming took 0 bases from V and 4 from J, leaving 6 bases between them. The V gene's germline CDR1 is SGHAT and CDR2 FQNNGV. Written as DNA, the CDR3 is TGTGCCAGCAGCTTAGATCTCAGCACCGGGGAGCTGTTTTTT. Protein: CASSLDLSTGELFF.

This chain connects TRBV7-2 to TRBJ1-3, with D uncertain. The CDR3 spans 14 residues. The V end lost 6 bases, the J end lost 1 base, and 10 bases lay between the germline ends. Germline CDR1 reads SGHTA; CDR2 reads FQGNSA. CDR3 in amino acids: CASSYRQSGNTIYF. In nucleotides, the CDR3 is TGTGCCAGCAGTTATAGGCAATCTGGAAACACCATATATTTT.

The J gene is TRBJ2-1, the V gene TRBV25-1, with TRBD1 identical over 8 bases. The CDR3 is 16 amino acids. J lost 6 bases, V lost 1 base, and 8 bases had no gene match. The germline V gene has CDR1 MGHDK and CDR2 SYGVNS. The CDR3 DNA follows: TGTGCCAGCAGTGAATGGGACAGGATAAAGACCAATGAGCAGTTCTTC. This gives the protein CASSEWDRIKTNEQFF.

This chain links TRBV7-8 with TRBJ1-2; 10 bases align to TRBD1. The CDR3 has 13 residues. The germline V gene has CDR1 SGHVS and CDR2 FQNEAQ. With 3 bases clipped from V and 10 bases from J, the junction kept 5 bases outside the gene matches. Written as DNA, the CDR3 is TGTGCCAGCAGCTTCGACAGGGGGCAGGACTACACCTTC. It is translated as CASSFDRGQDYTF.

This clonotype was detected a few times. The CDR3 sequence: CASSQVGTSAPYEQYF. The CDR3 coding sequence is TGTGCCAGCAGCCAAGTTGGGACTAGCGCGCCCTACGAGCAGTACTTC. The chain is built from TRBV4-2 and TRBJ2-7; 10 nucleotides agree with TRBD2. The CDR3 is 16 residues long. Germline V gene sequence: CDR1 LGHNA, CDR2 YNFKEQ. V was pared by 1 base and J by 2 bases, with 5 bases of the junction left unmatched.

This chain links TRBV4-1 with TRBJ1-4, with 11 bases aligning to TRBD1. The V gene's germline CDR1 is MGHRA and CDR2 YSYEKL. This CDR3 has 17 amino acids. The V segment lost 4 bases and the J segment 2 bases; nucleotides outside the gene matches: 6. The CDR3, as DNA: TGCGCCAGCAGCCCCCGGGACAGGGGGTCGACTAATGAAAAACTGTTTTTT. It is translated as CASSPRDRGSTNEKLFF.

There are many counts of this clonotype. This rearrangement joins TRBV11-2 to TRBJ2-5, with D possibly TRBD2 on 6 matching bases. CDR3 size: 14 residues. V was trimmed by 8 bases and J by 1 base, leaving 14 bases between them. CDR1 is SGHAT and CDR2 is FQNNGV in the germline V gene. The CDR3: CASGGTPAQETQYF. The CDR3 region has the DNA TGTGCCAGCGGAGGGACGCCAGCCCAAGAGACCCAGTACTTC.